The rows below give T cell receptor beta chains drawn from one sample of a study of blood T cell repertoires in COVID-19. Using immunoSEQ multiplex PCR, the repertoire was profiled, and TCRdb retains in-frame clones only, with some absent. The profile covers fewer than 200,000 clones, with about 88% appearing a single time and roughly 24% taken by the ten largest. The sequenced material came from peripheral blood. The receptors were gathered from a man aged 55-75 years with acute or convalescent COVID-19. Each CDR3 is given with its conserved first and last residue. A D gene is named only where the DNA matches it firmly. Clone size appears in some rows only: once, few, many, or a class for an expanded clone.

. TRBJ1-2 TRBV7-6 TRBD1 CASSLLPPVGGQGGSEGYTF TGTGCCAGCAGCTTACTACCACCTGTGGGGGGACAGGGGGGTTCGGAAGGCTACACCTTC
. TRBJ1-2 TRBV7-9 . CASSPGAGYTF TGTGCCAGCAGCCCGGGTGCTGGCTACACCTTC
. TRBJ1-5 TRBV6-6 . CASSYGRELNQPQHF TGTGCCAGCAGTTACGGTCGGGAGCTCAATCAGCCCCAGCATTTT
. TRBJ1-2 TRBV7-8 . CASSQQGGYTF TGTGCCAGCAGCCAACAGGGCGGCTACACCTTC
. TRBJ2-2 TRBV7-9 . CASSRGHSTGELFF TGTGCCAGCAGCAGGGGACATTCTACCGGGGAGCTGTTTTTT
. TRBJ2-6 TRBV9 TRBD2 CASSVGAAGGDSVLTF TGTGCCAGCAGCGTAGGAGCGGCGGGAGGGGACTCCGTCCTGACTTTC
. TRBJ1-2 TRBV6-5 . CASRPHRVYGYTF TGTGCCAGCAGACCCCACAGGGTCTATGGCTACACCTTC
. TRBJ1-2 TRBV19 . CATTRRGADYGYTF TGTGCCACCACCAGGCGCGGGGCTGACTATGGCTACACCTTC
. TRBJ2-7 TRBV12-3/TRBV12-4 TRBD1 CASSFDRAKQYF TGTGCCAGCAGCTTCGACAGGGCCAAGCAGTACTTC
few TRBJ2-5 TRBV30 TRBD1 CAWSKWDRRQETQYF TGTGCCTGGAGTAAATGGGACAGGAGACAAGAGACCCAGTACTTC